Below are 28 T cell receptor beta chains sequenced from a single sample in a study of regulatory T cells in long-lasting Graves disease. Arm-PCR of CDR3 regions and iRepertoire HTBI primers were the basis on which TCR beta libraries were built. TCRdb re-called the multiplex PCR reads through MiXCR, storing one row per CDR3 protein. The sample contains 300,000 to 400,000 distinct CDR3 sequences, about 20% of which appear only once. Stated time point: persistent/refractory GD, antithyroid drugs over 5 years with positive TRAb. Researchers made the TCR library from RNA that was extracted from PBMCs. The input for sequencing was peripheral blood mononuclear cells (PBMCs), taken when the disease was refractory, from a patient treated with antithyroid drugs. These receptor sequences come from a female donor with Graves disease.

The chain links TRBV6-2 or TRBV6-3 to TRBJ2-2, with 11 bases matching TRBD2. Trimming at V came to 6 bases and at J to 6 bases, leaving 12 bases not matched to a gene. There are 17 residues in the CDR3. Germline V gene sequence: CDR1 MNHEY, CDR2 SVGEGT. CDR3 region: CASSNGLAGGFSGELFF. The CDR3 DNA reads as TGTGCCAGCAGCAACGGGCTAGCGGGAGGTTTTTCCGGGGAGCTGTTTTTT.

This clonotype appeared a few times. The chain employs TRBV18 and TRBJ2-7, with 9 bases fitting TRBD1. This CDR3 has 13 residues. The junction had 5 bases not matched to a gene; V was cut back by 3 bases and J by 8 bases. The germline V gene encodes CDR1 KGHSH and CDR2 LQKENI. The CDR3 region is CASSPLTGGQQYF. The CDR3 region has the DNA TGTGCCAGCTCACCCTTAACAGGGGGCCAGCAGTACTTC.

This clonotype was picked up many times. This sequence joins TRBV28 and TRBJ2-5; a possible D gene is TRBD1 (5 bases). This CDR3 is 17 amino acids long. Germline assignment: CDR1 MDHEN and CDR2 SYDVKM. V was shortened by 0 bases and J by 1 base, with 15 bases between the two germline ends. CDR3 coding DNA: TGTGCCAGCAGTTTATGGGGGCAGCCGTCATTCCAAGAGACCCAGTACTTC. Its protein is CASSLWGQPSFQETQYF.

This clonotype has just one count. V and J are TRBV6-5 and TRBJ2-3, with 11 bases matching TRBD1. CDR1 MNHEY and CDR2 SVGAGI come from the germline V gene. This CDR3 contains 18 residues. The V gene end was trimmed by 0 bases and the J gene end by 4 bases; junction bases not matched to a gene: 9. The CDR3 coding sequence is TGTGCCAGCAGTTACTCATGGTTGGACAGGGGGCGTGCAGATACGCAGTATTTT. Translating gives CASSYSWLDRGRADTQYF.

This clonotype was seen more than once but under ten times. The chain is built from TRBV2 and TRBJ2-3; D may match TRBD1 or TRBD2 (6 bases each). There are 14 residues in the CDR3. Looked up from germline, CDR1 is SNHLY and CDR2 is FYNNEI. V was shortened by 8 bases and J by 4 bases, with 16 bases between the two germline ends. CDR3 loop: CASSRGVRSDTQYF. The CDR3 region has the DNA TGTGCCAGCTCTAGGGGGGTGAGGTCAGATACGCAGTATTTT.

This clonotype was counted ten times or more. The chain combines TRBV20-1 with TRBJ2-5, with 12 bases matching TRBD2. CDR1 is DFQATT and CDR2 is SNEGSKA in the germline V gene (reference sequence). The CDR3 is 14 residues long. The ends lost 5 bases at V and 4 bases at J; junction bases unmatched: 5. CDR3 bases: TGCAGTGCTTCCCGGACTAGCGGGGTAGAGACCCAGTACTTC. Its protein is CSASRTSGVETQYF.

This clonotype was observed a single time. This clone may be a read error of a much larger clone one base away. The J gene is TRBJ1-2, the V gene TRBV6-9; 7 nucleotides match TRBD1. Germline V gives CDR1 MNHGY, CDR2 SVAAGI. The CDR3 runs 16 residues. V dropped 3 bases and J dropped 0; count of bases not matched to a gene: 7. CDR3 nucleotides: TGTGCCAGCAGTTACTCACAGGGGACAGCTAACTATGGCTACACCTTC. It yields the protein CASSYSQGTANYGYTF.

The rearrangement joins TRBV10-3 to TRBJ1-6, with TRBD1 matching 8 bases. After removal of 3 bases from V and 4 bases from J, the junction contained 8 bases not matched to a gene. Germline V gives CDR1 ENHRY, CDR2 SYGVKD. CDR3 length equals 17 residues. CDR3: CAISDPRRDRYNSPLHF. CDR3 in DNA: TGTGCCATCAGTGATCCCAGGCGGGACAGGTATAATTCACCCCTCCACTTT.

This clonotype was counted only a few times. The chain carries TRBV28 and TRBJ2-3, with 8 bases lining up with TRBD1. Germline V lookup: CDR1 MDHEN, CDR2 SYDVKM. Trimming at V came to 2 bases and at J to 6 bases, leaving 16 bases not matched to a gene. This CDR3 contains 18 residues. The CDR3 region is CASSLNLPGQGSVDTQYF. In DNA, the CDR3 is TGTGCCAGCAGTTTAAATCTTCCCGGACAGGGAAGTGTGGATACGCAGTATTTT.

This clonotype turned up a few times. This chain connects TRBV6-2 or TRBV6-3 to TRBJ1-3; 7 nucleotides match TRBD1. Losses at the gene ends were 4 bases for V and 0 bases for J; bases not matched to a gene: 12. CDR1 and CDR2 from the germline V gene are MNHEY and SVGEGT. The CDR3 runs to 18 residues. CDR3 bases: TGTGCCAGCAGTTCCCAGACAGGGCGAGCTCCCTCTGGAAACACCATATATTTT. Translation gives CASSSQTGRAPSGNTIYF.

The genes are TRBV10-3 and TRBJ1-1, with 7 bases identical to TRBD1. Germline V lookup: CDR1 ENHRY, CDR2 SYGVKD. V shed 6 bases, J shed 5 bases, and the junction held 9 bases outside the gene matches. The CDR3 contains 14 residues. CDR3: CAISHGTDLTEAFF. For the CDR3, the DNA is TGTGCCATCAGCCATGGGACAGACTTGACTGAAGCTTTCTTT.

This clonotype was seen more than once but under ten times. The chain links TRBV27 to TRBJ1-6; weak D call: TRBD1 (6 bases). Trimming stripped 6 bases from V and 6 bases from J, with 15 bases between. Germline V CDR1 and CDR2: MNHEY, SMNVEV (reference sequence). The CDR3 runs 15 residues. Here the CDR3 reads CASSLGAGANSPLHF. CDR3 DNA sequence: TGTGCCAGCAGCTTAGGGGCAGGGGCTAATTCACCCCTCCACTTT.

In its sample, this clonotype was seen a few times. CDR3 amino acids: CATSDSRTPNTGELFF. DNA for the CDR3: TGTGCCACCAGTGATTCTAGGACACCTAACACCGGGGAGCTGTTTTTT. The J gene is TRBJ2-2, the V gene TRBV24-1; TRBD1 might be the D (5 bases). In germline, CDR1 is KGHDR, CDR2 SFDVKD. CDR3 size: 16 residues. Trimming took 2 bases from V and 2 from J, leaving 11 bases between them.

The rearrangement links TRBV6-1 to TRBJ2-2, with a possible D match to TRBD2 (6 bases). Germline V lookup: CDR1 MNHNS, CDR2 SASEGT. Trimming left V 6 bases short and J 11 bases short, with 28 bases between. This CDR3 has 17 amino acids. The CDR3 is CASSREGGGLHRGELFF. For the CDR3, the DNA is TGTGCCAGCAGCCGCGAGGGTGGGGGACTTCACCGGGGAGAGCTGTTTTTT.

This clonotype has only a few counts. The V and J genes are TRBV4-3 and TRBJ1-1; TRBD1 matches 7 bases. V gave up 4 bases and J gave up 7 bases; unmatched junction bases: 12. The CDR3 covers 15 residues. Germline CDR1 and CDR2: LGHNA and YSLEER. This chain's CDR3 is CASSLGDLRDSEAFF. In DNA, the CDR3 is TGCGCCAGCAGCCTCGGAGACCTACGGGACAGTGAAGCTTTCTTT.

The CDR3 DNA reads TGTGCCAGCTCACCCCGGACTAGCGGGCACTCCTACGAGCAGTACTTC. It encodes CASSPRTSGHSYEQYF. V and J are TRBV18 and TRBJ2-7, with 11 bases identical to TRBD2. Germline V gene lookup returns CDR1 KGHSH and CDR2 LQKENI. The V and J ends lost 3 bases and 0 bases, in that order; junction bases with no gene match: 4. This CDR3 has 16 amino acids.

At least ten counts were recorded for this clonotype. The rearrangement uses TRBV28 and TRBJ1-3; tentative D call: TRBD1 (5 bases). The CDR3 totals 17 residues. V lost 5 bases and J 2 bases, leaving 19 bases between the germline ends. The germline V gene encodes CDR1 MDHEN and CDR2 SYDVKM. The CDR3 loop is CASSIPNLGGAGNTIYF. CDR3 nucleotide sequence: TGTGCCAGCAGTATTCCTAACCTCGGGGGGGCTGGAAACACCATATATTTT.

There are a few counts of this clonotype. The J gene is TRBJ2-7, the V gene TRBV5-5; maybe TRBD1 (6 bases). The V end was cut by 4 bases, the J end by 7 bases, with 18 bases between. In germline, CDR1 is SGHKS, CDR2 YYEKEE (reference sequence). The CDR3 has 14 amino acids. CDR3 amino acids: CASSLRTVTPEQYF. In DNA, the CDR3 is TGTGCCAGCAGCCTTCGGACAGTCACCCCGGAGCAGTACTTC.

This clonotype was observed many times. The chain joins TRBV18 to TRBJ2-5; D uncertain. The germline V gene encodes CDR1 KGHSH and CDR2 LQKENI. V was cut by 3 bases and J by 3 bases, with 11 bases left in between. The CDR3 spans 14 residues. In DNA form, the CDR3 reads TGTGCCAGCTCACCTTGGGGATCGGAAGAGACCCAGTACTTC. Translation: CASSPWGSEETQYF.

In the case of this clonotype: One end of the junction does not line up with germline, which may come from a read error. The gene calls are TRBV18 and TRBJ1-4; 8 bases line up with TRBD1. The CDR3 has 16 residues. The germline CDR1 and CDR2 sequences are KGHSH and LQKENI. The CDR3 here is CASSIRTGGPNEKLSF. DNA of the CDR3: TGTGCCAGCTCAATAAGAACAGGGGGACCTAATGAAAAACTGTCTTTT.

At least ten counts were recorded for this clonotype. This rearrangement joins TRBV9 to TRBJ1-1; weak D call: TRBD1 (5 bases). Germline V CDR1 and CDR2: SGDLS, YYNGEE. The CDR3 length is 15 residues. The V gene lost 1 base and the J gene lost 8 bases, with 18 bases spanning the gap. The CDR3 region has the DNA TGTGCCAGCAGCGTAATCCAGACCAGACCAGGGGAAGCTTTCTTT. Translated: CASSVIQTRPGEAFF.

This clonotype occurred a few times. The chain carries TRBV27 and TRBJ1-4; tentatively, D is TRBD1 (5 bases). With 3 bases removed from V and 8 bases from J, the gap between germline ends came to 13 bases. The length of the CDR3 is 14 residues. Germline CDR1 is MNHEY and CDR2 is SMNVEV (reference sequence). This CDR3 is CASSFYGGSEKLFF. DNA of the CDR3: TGTGCCAGCAGTTTTTATGGGGGAAGCGAAAAACTGTTTTTT. The full variable domain, its missing parts supplied by reference TRBV27 and TRBJ1-4, is EAQVTQNPRYLITVTGKKLTVTCSQNMNHEYMSWYRQDPGLGLRQIYYSMNVEVTDKGDVPEGYKVSRKEKRNFPLILESPSPNQTSLYFCASSFYGGSEKLFFGSGTQLSVL.

This clonotype was counted ten times or more. The chain links TRBV11-3 to TRBJ2-6; D unresolved. Germline V gene data show CDR1 as SGHNT and CDR2 as YENEEA. Trimming left V 3 bases short and J 4 bases short, with 7 bases between. The CDR3 spans 14 residues. For the CDR3, the DNA is TGTGCCAGCAGCTTCGGGTACGGGGCCAACGTCCTGACTTTC. It is translated as CASSFGYGANVLTF.

This clonotype was seen a few times. The chain carries TRBV12-3 or TRBV12-4 and TRBJ2-7; 8 positions match TRBD2. V lost 4 bases and J lost 5; bases outside the gene matches: 1. The CDR3 consists of 12 residues. The CDR3 loop reads CASSSRGDEQYF. DNA of the CDR3: TGTGCCAGCAGTTCGCGGGGGGACGAGCAGTACTTC.

The CDR3 nucleotides read TGTGCCACCAGCTCAGAGACTCCGGGACGTCCCTACAATGAGCAGTTCTTC. Translating it yields CATSSETPGRPYNEQFF. The rearrangement joins TRBV15 to TRBJ2-1, with D perhaps matching TRBD1 or TRBD2 (5 bases each). V was cut by 5 bases and J by 2 bases, with 19 bases left in between. The CDR3 length is 17 residues. Germline loops: CDR1 LNHNV, CDR2 YYDKDF (reference sequence).

The chain uses TRBV29-1 and TRBJ2-4; D is undetermined. V was cut by 7 bases and J by 10 bases, with 11 bases left in between. Germline V lookup: CDR1 SQVTM, CDR2 ANQGSEA. There are 10 residues in the CDR3. CDR3 residues: CSGQKGIQYF. CDR3 nucleotide sequence: TGCAGCGGCCAGAAAGGGATTCAGTACTTC.

This clonotype was seen at least ten times. The V and J genes are TRBV12-3 or TRBV12-4 and TRBJ2-2; 7 bases agree with TRBD1. J was trimmed by 3 bases and V by 3 bases; bases with no gene match: 4. This CDR3 has 15 amino acids. The CDR3 nucleotides are TGTGCCAGCAGTTTGACAGGGTTCTACACCGGGGAGCTGTTTTTT. Translating it yields CASSLTGFYTGELFF.

This clonotype was detected ten times or more. The rearrangement joins TRBV7-9 to TRBJ2-5, with TRBD1 as a possible D gene (5 bases). The ends were cut back, 1 base at V and 4 bases at J, with 10 bases in the middle. This CDR3 is 14 amino acids long. Germline assignment: CDR1 SEHNR and CDR2 FQNEAQ (reference sequence). CDR3 sequence reads: CASSLGGSRETQYF. The CDR3 DNA reads TGTGCCAGCAGCTTAGGGGGCAGTCGAGAGACCCAGTACTTC. Variable domain in full (rest from reference TRBV7-9 and TRBJ2-5): DTGVSQNPRHKITKRGQNVTFRCDPISEHNRLYWYRQTLGQGPEFLTYFQNEAQLEKSRLLSDRFSAERPKGSFSTLEIQRTEQGDSAMYLCASSLGGSRETQYFGPGTRLLVL.